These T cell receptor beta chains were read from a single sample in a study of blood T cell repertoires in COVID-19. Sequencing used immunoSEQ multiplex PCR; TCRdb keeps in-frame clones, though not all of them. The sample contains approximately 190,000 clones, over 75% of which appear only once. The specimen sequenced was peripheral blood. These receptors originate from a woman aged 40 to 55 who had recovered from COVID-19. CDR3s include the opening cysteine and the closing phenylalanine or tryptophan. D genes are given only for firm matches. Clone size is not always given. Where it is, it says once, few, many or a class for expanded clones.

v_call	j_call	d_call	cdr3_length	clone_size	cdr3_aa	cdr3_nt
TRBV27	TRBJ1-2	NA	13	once	CASSLSRGDGYTF	TGTGCCAGCAGTTTATCGCGGGGGGATGGCTACACCTTC
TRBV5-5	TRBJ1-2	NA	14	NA	CASSATGQLHGYTF	TGTGCCAGCAGCGCGACGGGACAATTGCATGGCTACACCTTC
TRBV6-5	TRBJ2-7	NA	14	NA	CATTELSGSYEQYF	TGTGCCACCACAGAACTTAGCGGCTCCTACGAGCAGTACTTC
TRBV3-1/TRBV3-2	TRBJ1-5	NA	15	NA	CASSQDAGSNQPQHF	TGTGCCAGCAGCCAAGATGCAGGTAGCAATCAGCCCCAGCATTTT
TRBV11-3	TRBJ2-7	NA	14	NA	CASSPGGKTYEQYF	TGTGCCAGCAGCCCGGGCGGGAAAACCTACGAGCAGTACTTC
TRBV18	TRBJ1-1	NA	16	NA	CASSPPLGGGNTEAFF	TGTGCCAGCTCACCCCCTCTGGGGGGAGGCAACACTGAAGCTTTCTTT
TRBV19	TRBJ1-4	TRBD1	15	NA	CASSDRDSTYEKLFF	TGTGCCAGTAGTGACCGGGACAGCACTTATGAAAAACTGTTTTTT
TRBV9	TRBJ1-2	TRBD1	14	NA	CASSRSPQGDGYTF	TGTGCCAGCAGCCGAAGTCCCCAGGGGGATGGCTACACCTTC
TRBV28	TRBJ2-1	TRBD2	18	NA	CASSLDPRLAGGYNEQFF	TGTGCCAGCAGTTTAGACCCTCGTTTGGCGGGGGGTTACAATGAGCAGTTCTTC
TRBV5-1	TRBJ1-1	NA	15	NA	CASSLLSVVNTEAFF	TGCGCCAGCAGCTTGCTTAGCGTAGTGAACACTGAAGCTTTCTTT
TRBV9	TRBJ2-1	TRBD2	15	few	CASSVGLADHNEQFF	TGTGCCAGCAGCGTCGGACTAGCGGACCACAATGAGCAGTTCTTC
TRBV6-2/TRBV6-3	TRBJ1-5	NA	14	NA	CASSYLGSGQPQHF	TGTGCCAGCAGTTACCTGGGTTCGGGGCAGCCCCAGCATTTT
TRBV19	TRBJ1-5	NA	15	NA	CASSYAWGGNQPQHF	TGTGCCAGTAGTTATGCTTGGGGAGGGAATCAGCCCCAGCATTTT
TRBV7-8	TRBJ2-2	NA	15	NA	CASSFQGMSTGELFF	TGTGCCAGCAGCTTCCAGGGAATGAGCACCGGGGAGCTGTTTTTT
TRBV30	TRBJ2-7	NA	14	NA	CAWSGQGRLYEQYF	TGTGCCTGGAGTGGTCAGGGGCGCCTGTACGAGCAGTACTTC
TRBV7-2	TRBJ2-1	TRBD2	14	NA	CASSLWGLPTGEFF	TGTGCCAGCAGCTTGTGGGGACTACCCACCGGGGAGTTCTTC
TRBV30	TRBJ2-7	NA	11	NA	CAWERGSEQYF	TGTGCCTGGGAAAGGGGTTCCGAGCAGTACTTC
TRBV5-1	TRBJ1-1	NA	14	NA	CASSLRGQSLEAFF	TGCGCCAGCAGCTTAAGGGGTCAATCATTAGAAGCTTTCTTT
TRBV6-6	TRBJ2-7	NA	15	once	CASSFTGIKNYEQYF	TGTGCCAGCAGTTTCACAGGAATTAAAAACTACGAGCAGTACTTC
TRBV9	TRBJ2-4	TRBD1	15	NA	CASSPTTGFGNIQYF	TGTGCCAGCAGCCCCACGACAGGGTTTGGAAACATTCAGTACTTC